The next 7 T cell receptor beta chains were all read from a single sample in a study of blood T cell repertoires in COVID-19. The method was immunoSEQ multiplex PCR; TCRdb's version includes in-frame clones alone and lacks a portion of them. The table lists fewer than 300,000 clones, about four fifths of them singletons. Sequenced: peripheral blood. These receptors were collected from a woman aged 18 to 35 with acute or convalescent COVID-19.

V usage is TRBV5-8 and J usage is TRBJ2-5, with 12 bases lining up with TRBD2. CDR1 and CDR2 (germline): SGHTS, YDEGEE. J was trimmed by 0 bases and V by 4 bases; bases with no gene match: 10. This CDR3 region has 18 residues. CDR3 sequence: CASSPGLAGNFYQETQYF. The CDR3 coding sequence is TGTGCCAGCAGCCCCGGACTAGCGGGAAACTTCTACCAAGAGACCCAGTACTTC.

Only a few counts were recorded for this clone. CDR3 protein: CASSSPPGAEAFF. In DNA, the CDR3 is TGTGCCAGCAGTTCTCCCCCAGGGGCTGAAGCTTTCTTT. The rearrangement uses TRBV28 and TRBJ1-1, with D possibly matching TRBD1 (6 bases). The CDR3 spans 13 residues. Germline V lookup: CDR1 MDHEN, CDR2 SYDVKM. The V end was cut by 4 bases, the J end by 6 bases, with 12 bases between.

The chain employs TRBV15 and TRBJ1-6; D uncertain. The CDR3 loop spans 17 amino acids. The V gene's germline CDR1 is LNHNV and CDR2 YYDKDF (reference sequence). With 1 base removed from V and 2 bases from J, the gap between germline ends came to 12 bases. CDR3 amino acids: CATSRGDEAAYNSPLHF. The CDR3 nucleotides are TGTGCCACCAGCAGAGGTGATGAGGCGGCCTATAATTCACCCCTCCACTTT.

The rearrangement uses TRBV7-2 and TRBJ2-2; TRBD2 aligns across 8 bases. V dropped 5 bases and J dropped 6; count of bases not matched to a gene: 11. The CDR3 is 16 residues long. CDR1 is SGHTA and CDR2 is FQGNSA in the germline V gene. CDR3 DNA sequence: TGTGCCAGCAGCCCGCGGACTAGCTCGGGGGCCGGGGAGCTGTTTTTT. Protein sequence: CASSPRTSSGAGELFF.

The chain carries TRBV30 and TRBJ2-1, with a possible D match to TRBD1 (6 bases). Trimming took off 2 bases at V and 3 bases at J, with 26 bases between the two ends. Germline CDR1 is GTSNPN and CDR2 is SVGIG (reference sequence). The CDR3 extends over 19 amino acids. CDR3: CAWSPSLFTRGRDYNEQFF. The CDR3 DNA sequence: TGTGCCTGGAGTCCCAGCCTTTTCACCAGGGGAAGGGACTACAATGAGCAGTTCTTC.

The gene calls are TRBV2 and TRBJ1-2; D not certain. Deletions cut 8 bases from V and 0 bases from J, with 10 bases between. Germline loops: CDR1 SNHLY, CDR2 FYNNEI. The CDR3 runs 13 residues. CDR3 DNA sequence: TGTGCCAGCTGGCGGGAGGCTAACTATGGCTACACCTTC. It specifies CASWREANYGYTF.

The chain employs TRBV5-5 and TRBJ2-3, with a tentative D call TRBD1 (6 bases). Deletions cut 1 base from V and 2 bases from J, with 14 bases between. Germline V CDR1 and CDR2: SGHKS, YYEKEE (reference sequence). The length of the CDR3 is 16 residues. CDR3 nucleotide sequence: TGTGCCAGCAGCTTGTGGGGGCTTCGGGACACAGATACGCAGTATTTT. Translating it yields CASSLWGLRDTDTQYF. The complete variable domain, with remaining parts taken from reference TRBV5-5 and TRBJ2-3, reads DAGVTQSPTHLIKTRGQQVTLRCSPISGHKSVSWYQQVLGQGPQFIFQYYEKEERGRGNFPDRFSARQFPNYSSELNVNALLLGDSALYLCASSLWGLRDTDTQYFGPGTRLTVL.